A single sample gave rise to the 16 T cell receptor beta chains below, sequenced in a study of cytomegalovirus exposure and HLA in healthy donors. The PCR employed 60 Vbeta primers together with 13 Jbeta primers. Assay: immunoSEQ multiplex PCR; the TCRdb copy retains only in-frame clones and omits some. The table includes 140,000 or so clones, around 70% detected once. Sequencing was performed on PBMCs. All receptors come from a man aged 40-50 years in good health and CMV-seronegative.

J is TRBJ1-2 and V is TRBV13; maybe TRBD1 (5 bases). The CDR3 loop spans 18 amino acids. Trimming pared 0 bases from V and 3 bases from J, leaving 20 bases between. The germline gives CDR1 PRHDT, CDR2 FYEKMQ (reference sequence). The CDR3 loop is CASSLGRGAGHWDYGYTF. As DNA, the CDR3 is TGTGCCAGCAGCTTAGGAAGGGGCGCTGGGCATTGGGACTATGGCTACACCTTC.

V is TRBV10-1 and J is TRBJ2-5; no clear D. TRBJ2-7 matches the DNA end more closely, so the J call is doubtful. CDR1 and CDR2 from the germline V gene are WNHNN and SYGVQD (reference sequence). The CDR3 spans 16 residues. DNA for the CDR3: TGCGCCAGCAGTGAGGGGCACCTACTGAGCTCCTACGAGCAGTACTTC. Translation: CASSEGHLLSSYEQYF.

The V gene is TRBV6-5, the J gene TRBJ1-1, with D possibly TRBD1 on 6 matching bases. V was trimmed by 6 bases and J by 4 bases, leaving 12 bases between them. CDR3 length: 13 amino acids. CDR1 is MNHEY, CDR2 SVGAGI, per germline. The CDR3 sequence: CASRKTGFTEAFF. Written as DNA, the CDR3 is TGTGCCAGCAGAAAAACAGGGTTCACTGAAGCTTTCTTT.

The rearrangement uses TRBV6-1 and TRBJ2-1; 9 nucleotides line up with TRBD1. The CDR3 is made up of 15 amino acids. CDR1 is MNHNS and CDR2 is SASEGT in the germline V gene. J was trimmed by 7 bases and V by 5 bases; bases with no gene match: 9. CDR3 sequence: CASSLGQGLGNEQFF. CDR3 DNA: TGTGCCAGCAGTCTCGGACAGGGGTTGGGAAATGAGCAGTTCTTC.

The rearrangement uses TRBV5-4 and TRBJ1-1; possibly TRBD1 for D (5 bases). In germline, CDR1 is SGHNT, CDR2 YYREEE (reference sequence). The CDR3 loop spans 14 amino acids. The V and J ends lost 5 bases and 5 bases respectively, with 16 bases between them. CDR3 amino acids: CASRAYPGTTEAFF. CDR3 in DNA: TGTGCCAGCAGAGCCTATCCAGGGACTACTGAAGCTTTCTTT.

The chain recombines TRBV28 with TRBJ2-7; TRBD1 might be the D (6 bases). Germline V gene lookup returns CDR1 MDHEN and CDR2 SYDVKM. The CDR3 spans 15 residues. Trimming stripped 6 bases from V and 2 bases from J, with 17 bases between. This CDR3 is CASRRRGQPTYEQYF. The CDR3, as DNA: TGTGCCAGCAGACGCCGGGGACAACCGACCTACGAGCAGTACTTC.

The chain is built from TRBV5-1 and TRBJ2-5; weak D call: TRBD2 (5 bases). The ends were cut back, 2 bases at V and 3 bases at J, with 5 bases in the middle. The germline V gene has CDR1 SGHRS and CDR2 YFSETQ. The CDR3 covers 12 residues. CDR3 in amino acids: CASSFGEETQYF. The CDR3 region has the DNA TGCGCCAGCAGCTTCGGGGAAGAGACCCAGTACTTC.

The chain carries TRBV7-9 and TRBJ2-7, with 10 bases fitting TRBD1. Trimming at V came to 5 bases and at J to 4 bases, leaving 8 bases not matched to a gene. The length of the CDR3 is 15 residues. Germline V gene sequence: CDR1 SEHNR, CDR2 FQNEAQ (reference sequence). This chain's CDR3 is CASSTYRDRGYEQYF. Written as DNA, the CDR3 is TGTGCCAGCAGCACTTACCGGGACAGGGGTTACGAGCAGTACTTC.

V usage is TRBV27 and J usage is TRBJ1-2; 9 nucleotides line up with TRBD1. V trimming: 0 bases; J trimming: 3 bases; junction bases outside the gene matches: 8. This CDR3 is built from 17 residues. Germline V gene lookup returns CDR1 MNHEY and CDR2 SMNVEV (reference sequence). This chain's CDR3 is CASSLSYRTGADYGYTF. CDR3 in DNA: TGTGCCAGCAGTTTATCGTACAGGACAGGGGCTGACTATGGCTACACCTTC.

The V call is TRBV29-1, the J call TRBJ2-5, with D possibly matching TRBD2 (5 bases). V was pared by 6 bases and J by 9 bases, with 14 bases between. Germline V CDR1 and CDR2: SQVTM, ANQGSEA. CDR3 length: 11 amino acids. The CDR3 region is CSVNVRGAQYF. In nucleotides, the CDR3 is TGCAGCGTAAATGTTCGGGGAGCCCAGTACTTC.

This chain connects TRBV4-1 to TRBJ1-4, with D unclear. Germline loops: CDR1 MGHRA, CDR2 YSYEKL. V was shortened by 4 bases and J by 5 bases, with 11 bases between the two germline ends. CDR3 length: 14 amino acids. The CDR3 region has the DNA TGCGCCAGCAGCCTAAGAGACGGGAATGAAAAACTGTTTTTT. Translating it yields CASSLRDGNEKLFF.

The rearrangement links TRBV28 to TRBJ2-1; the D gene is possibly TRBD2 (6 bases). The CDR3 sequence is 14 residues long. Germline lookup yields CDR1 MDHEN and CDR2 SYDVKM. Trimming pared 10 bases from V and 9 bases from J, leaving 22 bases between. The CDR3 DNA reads TGTGCCACCCTTGGGGACGGGAAAGCGGGTGAGCAGTTCTTC. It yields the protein CATLGDGKAGEQFF.

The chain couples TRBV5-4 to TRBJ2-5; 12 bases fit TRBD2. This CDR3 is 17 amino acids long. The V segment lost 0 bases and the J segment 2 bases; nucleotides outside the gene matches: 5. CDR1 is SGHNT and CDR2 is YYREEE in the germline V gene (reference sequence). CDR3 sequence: CASSLVGLAGGQETQYF. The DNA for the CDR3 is TGTGCCAGCAGCTTGGTGGGGCTAGCGGGAGGGCAAGAGACCCAGTACTTC.

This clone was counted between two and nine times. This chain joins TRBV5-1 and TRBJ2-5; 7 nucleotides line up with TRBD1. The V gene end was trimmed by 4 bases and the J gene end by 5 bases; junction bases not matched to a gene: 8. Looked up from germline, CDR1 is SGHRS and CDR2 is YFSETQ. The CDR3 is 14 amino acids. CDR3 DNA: TGCGCCAGCAGCAGCGACAGGGCAGGGGAGACCCAGTACTTC. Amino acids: CASSSDRAGETQYF.

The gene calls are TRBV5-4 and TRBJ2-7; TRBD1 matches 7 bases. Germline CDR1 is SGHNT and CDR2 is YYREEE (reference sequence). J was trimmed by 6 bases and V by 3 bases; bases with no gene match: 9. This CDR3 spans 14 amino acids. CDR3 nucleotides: TGTGCCAGCAGCTCAACAGGGGTTTCAGGCGAGCAGTACTTC. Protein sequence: CASSSTGVSGEQYF.

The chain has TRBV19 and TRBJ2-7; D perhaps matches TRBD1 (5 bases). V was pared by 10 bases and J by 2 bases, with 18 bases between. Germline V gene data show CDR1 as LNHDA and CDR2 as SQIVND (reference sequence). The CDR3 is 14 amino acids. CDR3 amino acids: CATAAQTAAYEQYF. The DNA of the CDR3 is TGTGCCACCGCGGCACAGACAGCTGCCTACGAGCAGTACTTC.